Listed below are T cell receptor beta chains from one sample, sequenced in a study of T-cell memory formation after mild COVID-19. TCRdb redid the calling of the 5' RACE reads with MiXCR, one entry per CDR3 protein. The sample lists 300,000 to 400,000 distinct CDR3 sequences; about an eighth were seen once. Sequencing was carried out using PBMCs or a T cell subset sorted from them (not recorded which). Receptors originate from a man younger than 30 who had mild COVID-19 (a few samples of this study predate the infection). Cell type and time point are not known. Both conserved end residues are part of each CDR3. The D gene is left open where the match is weak. The size entry is marked missing in some rows and otherwise reads once, few, many or a size class.

CDR3: CASSPLAGSSYNEQFF
DNA: TGTGCCAGCAGCCCACTAGCGGGGAGCTCCTACAATGAGCAGTTCTTC
size: .
D: TRBD2
V: TRBV7-6
J: TRBJ2-1

CDR3: CASSPRWRQGDTEAFF
DNA: TGTGCCAGCAGTCCCCGATGGAGACAGGGCGATACTGAAGCTTTCTTT
size: .
D: TRBD1
V: TRBV12-3/TRBV12-4
J: TRBJ1-1

CDR3: CASSESRAMNTEAFF
DNA: TGTGCCAGCAGTGAATCTAGGGCCATGAACACTGAAGCTTTCTTT
size: few
D: .
V: TRBV25-1
J: TRBJ1-1

CDR3: CASSERSGRNTEAFF
DNA: TGTGCCAGCAGTGAAAGGTCCGGACGGAACACTGAAGCTTTCTTT
size: .
D: .
V: TRBV2
J: TRBJ1-1

CDR3: CASTQGGYNSPLHF
DNA: TGTGCCAGCACGCAGGGGGGATATAATTCACCCCTCCACTTT
size: few
D: TRBD1
V: TRBV6-2/TRBV6-3
J: TRBJ1-6

CDR3: CASSGGLAGTDTQYF
DNA: TGTGCCAGCAGCGGAGGACTAGCGGGGACAGATACGCAGTATTTT
size: many
D: TRBD2
V: TRBV9
J: TRBJ2-3

CDR3: CASSPDPGTSQIMQYF
DNA: TGTGCCAGCAGCCCGGACCCCGGGACTAGTCAAATTATGCAGTATTTT
size: few
D: TRBD2
V: TRBV7-8
J: TRBJ2-3

CDR3: CASSLDGGRDGYTF
DNA: TGCGCCAGCAGCCTCGACGGGGGCAGAGATGGCTACACCTTC
size: .
D: .
V: TRBV5-1
J: TRBJ1-2

CDR3: CATSDSLTGGRETQYF
DNA: TGTGCCACCAGTGATTCGTTGACAGGGGGCAGGGAGACCCAGTACTTC
size: .
D: TRBD1
V: TRBV24-1
J: TRBJ2-5

CDR3: CASGDPGSYNEQFF
DNA: TGTGCCAGCGGTGACCCTGGCTCCTACAATGAGCAGTTCTTC
size: few
D: .
V: TRBV6-5
J: TRBJ2-1

CDR3: CASSQDGQNTGELFF
DNA: TGCGCCAGCAGCCAAGATGGGCAGAACACCGGGGAGCTGTTTTTT
size: .
D: .
V: TRBV4-3
J: TRBJ2-2

CDR3: CASSLKGSYEQYF
DNA: TGTGCCAGCAGTTTAAAGGGCTCCTACGAGCAGTACTTC
size: .
D: .
V: TRBV27
J: TRBJ2-7

CDR3: CASSHGQDYEQYF
DNA: TGTGCCAGCAGTCACGGACAGGACTACGAGCAGTACTTC
size: .
D: TRBD1
V: TRBV28
J: TRBJ2-7

CDR3: CASSFGGLLAKNIQYF
DNA: TGTGCCAGCAGTTTTGGGGGTCTACTAGCCAAAAACATTCAGTACTTC
size: .
D: .
V: TRBV12-3/TRBV12-4
J: TRBJ2-4

CDR3: CASNGDRTWETQYF
DNA: TGTGCCAGCAACGGGGACCGAACCTGGGAGACCCAGTACTTC
size: few
D: .
V: TRBV2
J: TRBJ2-5

CDR3: CASSQNPASLTGELFF
DNA: TGTGCCAGCAGCCAAAATCCAGCTTCCCTCACCGGGGAGCTGTTTTTT
size: .
D: .
V: TRBV14
J: TRBJ2-2

CDR3: CASSHSTYEQYF
DNA: TGCGCCAGCAGCCATAGTACCTACGAGCAGTACTTC
size: .
D: .
V: TRBV4-1
J: TRBJ2-7

CDR3: CASTPPGRVGTDTQYF
DNA: TGTGCCAGCACCCCGCCGGGAAGGGTCGGCACAGATACGCAGTATTTT
size: few
D: .
V: TRBV28
J: TRBJ2-3

CDR3: CASKPGQGETQYF
DNA: TGCGCCAGCAAACCGGGACAGGGAGAGACCCAGTACTTC
size: many
D: TRBD1
V: TRBV5-1
J: TRBJ2-5

CDR3: CASSQPPEGQTNTEAFF
DNA: TGCGCCAGCAGCCAACCCCCCGAGGGACAAACGAACACTGAAGCTTTCTTT
size: few
D: .
V: TRBV4-1
J: TRBJ1-1